This entry is about one TCR beta chain. The antigen remains unidentified. This specimen comes from a study of Ad26.COV2.S vaccination and SARS-CoV-2 variants. Study-wide background: Into the muscle, Ad26.COV2.S was dosed once or twice, 56 days apart. General study findings and limits: Vaccinated and placebo-treated recipients had similar non-spike TCR breadth.

Indicated treatment: some 20 received Ad26.COV2.S at low or high dose, single or two shots; about 5 received placebo; per-sample allocation not given. Collection of samples fell on day 63 after the first vaccine or placebo injection. A Boston adult aged 18-55 years was the donor. Germline V gene data show CDR1 as MNHEY and CDR2 as SVGEGT. The V segment lost 6 bases and the J segment 7 bases; nucleotides outside the gene matches: 14. The length of the CDR3 is 16 residues. Sequencing was performed with immunoSEQ multiplex PCR; in TCRdb, only in-frame clones are kept and a portion is missing. The repertoire holds hundreds of thousands of clones, with 80% to 95% as singletons.

This TCR was sampled from a person aged 18 to 59 who received the Ad26.COV2.S COVID-19 vaccine or a placebo. V gene TRBV6-2 or TRBV6-3 combines with J gene TRBJ2-2; 7 bases align to TRBD1. The sequences come from peripheral blood, collected in a trial of Ad26.COV2.S vaccine versus placebo. For the CDR3, the DNA is TGTGCCAGCAGCCGAGGATCCAGGGGGTCGCGCGGGGAGCTGTTTTTT. It yields the protein CASSRGSRGSRGELFF.